This T cell receptor beta chain was recorded in a study of blood T cell repertoires in COVID-19. Study overall: Some COVID-19 samples were acute and others convalescent; all came from the United States, Italy and Spain. The analysed material was cDNA or gDNA that came from T cells, B-cell-depleted T cells, or PBMCs.

Enrolment of Seattle patients took place during active infection, and they were followed longitudinally. This clone was seen more than once but under ten times. The CDR3 totals 16 residues. Trimming cost V 0 bases and J 3 bases; bases outside gene matches: 8. Per the germline V gene, CDR1 is SGHNT and CDR2 is YYREEE (reference sequence). The table came from immunoSEQ multiplex PCR; TCRdb's copy has only in-frame clones and leaves some out. The sample gives roughly 350,000 clones, 87% of which show up once; more than 9% is in the top ten. This sequence originates from a woman aged 25-40 years with COVID-19, enrolled during active disease. Sequenced material: peripheral blood. This rearrangement joins TRBV5-4 to TRBJ2-7, with TRBD2 matching over 8 bases. The CDR3 loop reads CASSLAPTSGLYEQYF. CDR3 nucleotides: TGTGCCAGCAGCTTGGCCCCCACTAGCGGACTCTACGAGCAGTACTTC.